These T cell receptor beta chains were read from a single sample in a study of T cell responses to AZD1222 COVID-19 vaccine. TCRdb's copy holds only in-frame clones and misses some; the assay was immunoSEQ multiplex PCR. The repertoire holds about 140,000 clones, approximately 95% seen once, with approximately 6.5% in the top ten. The specimen comprised peripheral blood, sampled 28 days after the second AZD1222 dose. These receptors all stem from an adult who received the AZD1222 COVID-19 vaccine. Both conserved end residues are part of each CDR3. A D gene is named only where the DNA matches it firmly. Clone size is stated in some rows and not others, as once, few, many or a class when expanded.

TRBV14	.	TRBJ2-1	TRBD1	CASSQVPRDSHLNEQFF	TGTGCCAGCAGCCAAGTACCCCGGGACAGCCACTTAAATGAGCAGTTCTTC
TRBV29-1	.	TRBJ1-1	.	CSVVRQTMNTEAFF	TGCAGCGTTGTTAGGCAGACCATGAACACTGAAGCTTTCTTT
TRBV5-4	.	TRBJ2-1	TRBD1	CASSLETGVNEQFF	TGTGCCAGCAGCTTGGAGACAGGGGTAAATGAGCAGTTCTTC
TRBV27	.	TRBJ1-6	TRBD1	CASSLGTANSPLHF	TGTGCCAGCAGTCTAGGGACAGCCAATTCACCCCTCCACTTT
TRBV4-1	.	TRBJ1-2	.	CASSQGGQGNGYTF	TGCGCCAGCAGCCAAGGGGGCCAGGGAAACGGCTACACCTTC
TRBV7-9	.	TRBJ1-2	.	CASSPILSRDTYGYTF	TGTGCCAGCAGCCCGATATTGTCCCGGGACACCTATGGCTACACCTTC
TRBV10-3	.	TRBJ1-5	.	CAISAGPPPQHF	TGTGCCATCAGTGCGGGGCCCCCGCCCCAGCATTTT
TRBV6-5	.	TRBJ1-1	TRBD1	CASSLDPGQAFTEAFF	TGTGCCAGCAGTTTGGATCCGGGACAGGCCTTCACTGAAGCTTTCTTT
TRBV7-2	.	TRBJ1-5	.	CASSLVDPRSTYQPQHF	TGTGCCAGCAGCTTAGTTGATCCCCGGAGCACCTATCAGCCCCAGCATTTT
TRBV6-2/TRBV6-3	.	TRBJ1-6	.	CASSYVPLLGRGRNSPLHF	TGTGCCAGCAGTTATGTACCCCTTTTGGGCCGCGGACGGAATTCACCCCTCCACTTT
TRBV29-1	.	TRBJ2-7	.	CSVEDGEREYGEQYF	TGCAGCGTTGAAGACGGGGAAAGGGAATATGGCGAGCAGTACTTC
TRBV18	.	TRBJ2-5	TRBD1	CASSPGQGWGETQYF	TGTGCCAGCTCACCAGGACAGGGCTGGGGAGAGACCCAGTACTTC
TRBV5-1	.	TRBJ1-4	.	CASSLRRAVGEKLFF	TGCGCCAGCAGCTTGAGACGGGCGGTGGGTGAAAAACTGTTTTTT
TRBV9	.	TRBJ2-6	TRBD1	CASSLTDRGGAGANVLTF	TGTGCCAGCAGCCTCACGGACAGGGGGGGTGCTGGGGCCAACGTCCTGACTTTC
TRBV15	.	TRBJ1-1	.	CATSSSQGVRAFF	TGTGCCACCAGCAGTTCTCAAGGGGTACGCGCTTTCTTT
TRBV3-1/TRBV3-2	.	TRBJ1-1	.	CASSQAKDSNLHTEAFF	TGTGCCAGCAGCCAAGCGAAGGACAGCAACCTACACACTGAAGCTTTCTTT
TRBV15	.	TRBJ2-7	TRBD2	CATSRDLAGNEQYF	TGTGCCACCAGCAGAGATCTAGCGGGGAATGAGCAGTACTTC
TRBV11-1	.	TRBJ2-1	.	CASSLGVGVNNEQFF	TGTGCCAGCAGCTTAGGGGTAGGGGTTAACAATGAGCAGTTCTTC
TRBV3-1/TRBV3-2	.	TRBJ2-3	.	CASGRGATDTQYF	TGTGCCAGCGGCCGGGGGGCCACAGATACGCAGTATTTT
TRBV2	.	TRBJ1-5	TRBD1	CASSGFFGTGTFNQPQHF	TGTGCCAGCAGTGGTTTTTTCGGGACAGGGACGTTTAATCAGCCCCAGCATTTT
TRBV3-1/TRBV3-2	once	TRBJ2-1	.	CASSQGVEQFF	TGTGCCAGCAGCCAAGGTGTTGAGCAGTTCTTC
TRBV25-1	.	TRBJ1-4	.	CASSEITGSVSEKLFF	TGTGCCAGCAGTGAAATAACCGGCAGCGTAAGTGAAAAACTGTTTTTT
TRBV20-1	.	TRBJ1-1	TRBD1	CSASFTGATEAFF	TGCAGTGCTAGTTTCACAGGGGCCACTGAAGCTTTCTTT